This T cell receptor beta chain was identified during a study of cytomegalovirus exposure and HLA in healthy donors. Per the germline V gene, CDR1 is GTSNPN and CDR2 is SVGIG (reference sequence). With 4 bases clipped from V and 6 bases from J, the junction kept 15 bases outside the gene matches. The CDR3 runs 16 residues. The protocol was immunoSEQ multiplex PCR, while the TCRdb copy is restricted to in-frame clones and leaves out a portion. The sample carries about 250,000 clones, roughly 84% recorded once. The V and J genes are TRBV30 and TRBJ1-2, with 9 bases aligning to TRBD1. Sequencing was carried out using PBMCs. The receptor's source is a man between 18 and 29 years old in good health and CMV-seropositive. The CDR3: CAWTVTGTGHRDGYTF. The CDR3 DNA reads as TGTGCCTGGACCGTAACAGGGACAGGGCATAGAGATGGCTACACCTTC.